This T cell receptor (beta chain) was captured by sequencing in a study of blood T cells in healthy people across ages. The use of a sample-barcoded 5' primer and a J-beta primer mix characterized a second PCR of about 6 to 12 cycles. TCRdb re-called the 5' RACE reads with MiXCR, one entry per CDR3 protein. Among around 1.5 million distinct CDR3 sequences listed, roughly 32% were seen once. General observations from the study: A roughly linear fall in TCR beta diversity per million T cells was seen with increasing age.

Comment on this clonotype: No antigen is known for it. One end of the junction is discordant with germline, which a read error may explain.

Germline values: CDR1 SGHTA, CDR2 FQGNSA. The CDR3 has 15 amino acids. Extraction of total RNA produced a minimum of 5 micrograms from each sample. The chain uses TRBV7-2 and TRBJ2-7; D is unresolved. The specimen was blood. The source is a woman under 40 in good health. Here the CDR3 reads CASSFSAPSSYERYF. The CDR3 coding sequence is TGTGCCAGCAGCTTCTCAGCGCCCAGCTCCTACGAGCGGTACTTC.